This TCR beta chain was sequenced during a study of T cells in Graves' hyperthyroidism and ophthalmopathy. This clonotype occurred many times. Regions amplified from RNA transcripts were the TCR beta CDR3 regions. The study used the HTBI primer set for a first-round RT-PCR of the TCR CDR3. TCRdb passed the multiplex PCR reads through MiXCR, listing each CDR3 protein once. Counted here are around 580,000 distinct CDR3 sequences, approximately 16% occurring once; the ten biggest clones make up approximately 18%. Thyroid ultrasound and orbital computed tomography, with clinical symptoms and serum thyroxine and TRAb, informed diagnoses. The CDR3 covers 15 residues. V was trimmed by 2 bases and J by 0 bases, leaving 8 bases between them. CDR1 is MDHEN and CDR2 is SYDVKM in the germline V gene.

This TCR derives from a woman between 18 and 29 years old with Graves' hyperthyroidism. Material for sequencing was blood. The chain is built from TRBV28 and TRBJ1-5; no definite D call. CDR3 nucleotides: TGTGCCAGCAGTTTACCGACGGTTAGCAATCAGCCCCAGCATTTT. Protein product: CASSLPTVSNQPQHF.